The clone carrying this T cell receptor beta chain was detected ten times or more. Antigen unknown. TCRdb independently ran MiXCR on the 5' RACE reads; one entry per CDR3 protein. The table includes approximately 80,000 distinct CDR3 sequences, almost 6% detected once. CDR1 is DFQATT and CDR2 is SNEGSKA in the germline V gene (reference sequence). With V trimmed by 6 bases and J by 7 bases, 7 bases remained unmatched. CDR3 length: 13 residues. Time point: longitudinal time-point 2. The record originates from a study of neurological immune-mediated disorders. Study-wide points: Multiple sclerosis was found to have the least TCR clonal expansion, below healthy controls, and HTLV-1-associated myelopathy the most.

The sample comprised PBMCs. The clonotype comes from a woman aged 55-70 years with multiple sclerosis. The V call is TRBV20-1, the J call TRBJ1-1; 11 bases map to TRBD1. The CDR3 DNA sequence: TGCAGTGCCCGGACAGGGGGCGCTAATGAAGCTTTCTTT. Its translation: CSARTGGANEAFF.